This T cell receptor (beta chain) stems from a study of blood T cell repertoires in COVID-19. Turning to the study itself: Collection of acute and convalescent COVID-19 samples took place in the United States, Italy and Spain. T cells, B-cell-depleted T cells, or PBMCs supplied cDNA or gDNA.

In the study's own analysis: Reference gene primers were amplified, and this amplification served to estimate nucleated cell counts. Method: immunoSEQ multiplex PCR; TCRdb's copy keeps in-frame clones and lacks some. The V and J calls and clone size are taken from that table; D and trimming were inferred from the DNA. In the table there are 200,000 to 250,000 clones, about four fifths of which are singletons. Germline-derived CDR1 and CDR2 are SGHNT and YYREEE (reference sequence). The CDR3 covers 13 residues. V shed 3 bases, J shed 5 bases, and the junction held 3 bases outside the gene matches. This rearrangement joins TRBV5-4 to TRBJ2-3, with TRBD1 matching 7 bases. The sample was peripheral blood. The TCR was taken from a middle-aged man with active or convalescent COVID-19. In DNA, the CDR3 is TGTGCCAGCAGCTCGACAGGGATAGATACGCAGTATTTT. As protein: CASSSTGIDTQYF.